This TCR beta chain was identified in a study of blood T cells in healthy people across ages. For the second PCR, which ran for about 6 to 11 cycles, a sample-barcoded 5' primer and a J-beta primer mix were used. A single record per CDR3 protein comes from TCRdb applying MiXCR to the 5' RACE reads. The data show about 680,000 distinct CDR3 sequences, with around 48% seen just once and around a third held by the top ten. CDR1 and CDR2 (germline): MDHEN, SYDVKM. The ends lost 4 bases at V and 7 bases at J; junction bases unmatched: 12. The CDR3 consists of 16 residues. Sequencing was performed on blood. This sequence joins TRBV28 and TRBJ1-4, with 7 bases identical to TRBD1. The receptor was derived from a woman aged 60-70 years in good health. The CDR3 nucleotides read TGTGCCAGCAGTTCCGGGACAGTCGACTGGACTGAAAAACTGTTTTTT. Its translation is CASSSGTVDWTEKLFF. The variable domain in full, completed from reference TRBV28 and TRBJ1-4, reads DVKVTQSSRYLVKRTGEKVFLECVQDMDHENMFWYRQDPGLGLRLIYFSYDVKMKEKGDIPEGYSVSREKKERFSLILESASTNQTSMYLCASSSGTVDWTEKLFFGSGTQLSVL.